A selection of T cell receptor beta chains follows, all from one sample in a study of cytomegalovirus exposure and HLA in healthy donors. Some clones are missing from TCRdb's copy, which holds only in-frame ones; the method was immunoSEQ multiplex PCR. The table records 80,000 to 90,000 clones, 96% of them present only once. The sequenced material came from PBMCs. These receptors originate from a man aged 18 to 35 in good health and CMV-seronegative. CDR3s include the opening cysteine and the closing phenylalanine or tryptophan. The D gene is left open where the match is weak. Rows give clone size only sometimes, using once, few, many, or a class for an expanded clone.

j_call: TRBJ2-7
clone_size: NA
v_call: TRBV4-1
d_call: TRBD2
cdr3_aa: CASSQELAGGTYEQYF
cdr3_nt: TGCGCCAGCAGCCAGGAACTAGCGGGAGGTACCTACGAGCAGTACTTC

j_call: TRBJ1-2
clone_size: NA
v_call: TRBV6-1
d_call: NA
cdr3_aa: CASRVVGAYGYTF
cdr3_nt: TGTGCCAGCAGAGTGGTTGGGGCATATGGCTACACCTTC

j_call: TRBJ1-2
clone_size: NA
v_call: TRBV29-1
d_call: TRBD1
cdr3_aa: CSVGDTGGGGAGYTF
cdr3_nt: TGCAGCGTTGGTGACACAGGGGGCGGAGGAGCTGGCTACACCTTC

j_call: TRBJ2-4
clone_size: NA
v_call: TRBV5-1
d_call: TRBD1
cdr3_aa: CASRDRGSENIQYF
cdr3_nt: TGCGCCAGCAGAGACAGGGGTAGCGAAAACATTCAGTACTTC

j_call: TRBJ2-7
clone_size: once
v_call: TRBV4-2
d_call: TRBD2
cdr3_aa: CASSQDGLAGNKNPYEQYF
cdr3_nt: TGTGCCAGCAGCCAAGATGGACTAGCGGGTAACAAAAACCCCTACGAGCAGTACTTC

j_call: TRBJ2-1
clone_size: NA
v_call: TRBV6-5
d_call: NA
cdr3_aa: CASSASSYNEQFF
cdr3_nt: TGTGCCAGCAGCGCTAGCTCCTACAATGAGCAGTTCTTC

j_call: TRBJ1-4
clone_size: NA
v_call: TRBV4-1
d_call: NA
cdr3_aa: CASSGPTGVHEKLFF
cdr3_nt: TGCGCCAGCAGCGGACCAACAGGTGTACATGAAAAACTGTTTTTT

j_call: TRBJ2-7
clone_size: NA
v_call: TRBV5-1
d_call: NA
cdr3_aa: CASSWAPGSSYEQYF
cdr3_nt: TGCGCCAGCAGCTGGGCCCCTGGGAGCTCCTACGAGCAGTACTTC

j_call: TRBJ2-7
clone_size: NA
v_call: TRBV5-6
d_call: TRBD1
cdr3_aa: CASSTGGSREQYF
cdr3_nt: TGTGCCAGCAGCACAGGGGGCTCGCGCGAGCAGTACTTC

j_call: TRBJ2-1
clone_size: NA
v_call: TRBV10-3
d_call: NA
cdr3_aa: CAISKAGVVDNEQFF
cdr3_nt: TGTGCCATCAGTAAGGCAGGGGTTGTCGACAATGAGCAGTTCTTC

j_call: TRBJ2-2
clone_size: NA
v_call: TRBV29-1
d_call: TRBD2
cdr3_aa: CSVPTTSGIAGELFF
cdr3_nt: TGCAGCGTTCCCACGACTAGCGGGATTGCCGGGGAGCTGTTTTTT

j_call: TRBJ2-1
clone_size: NA
v_call: TRBV4-1
d_call: TRBD2
cdr3_aa: CASSQGRTSSKNEQFF
cdr3_nt: TGCGCCAGCAGCCAAGGAAGGACTAGCAGTAAGAATGAGCAGTTCTTC

j_call: TRBJ1-2
clone_size: once
v_call: TRBV29-1
d_call: NA
cdr3_aa: CSVATEERYGYTF
cdr3_nt: TGCAGCGTTGCGACAGAGGAGAGGTATGGCTACACCTTC

j_call: TRBJ2-1
clone_size: NA
v_call: TRBV6-5
d_call: NA
cdr3_aa: CASSFARGEQFF
cdr3_nt: TGTGCCAGCAGCTTCGCGAGGGGGGAGCAGTTCTTC

j_call: TRBJ1-3
clone_size: NA
v_call: TRBV19
d_call: NA
cdr3_aa: CASSITAQSSGNTIYF
cdr3_nt: TGTGCCAGTAGTATAACGGCACAGAGCTCTGGAAACACCATATATTTT

j_call: TRBJ2-2
clone_size: NA
v_call: TRBV18
d_call: NA
cdr3_aa: CASSSMAREDGELFF
cdr3_nt: TGTGCCAGCTCATCGATGGCCAGGGAGGACGGGGAGCTGTTTTTT

j_call: TRBJ1-2
clone_size: NA
v_call: TRBV2
d_call: NA
cdr3_aa: CASSANESGYTF
cdr3_nt: TGTGCCAGCAGTGCGAACGAGTCTGGCTACACCTTC

j_call: TRBJ2-2
clone_size: NA
v_call: TRBV27
d_call: NA
cdr3_aa: CASSRRDVGELFF
cdr3_nt: TGTGCCAGCAGTAGGCGGGACGTCGGGGAGCTGTTTTTT

j_call: TRBJ1-4
clone_size: NA
v_call: TRBV6-6
d_call: TRBD1
cdr3_aa: CASKFSGQDLEKLFF
cdr3_nt: TGTGCCAGCAAATTCTCGGGACAGGACCTTGAAAAACTGTTTTTT

j_call: TRBJ2-1
clone_size: NA
v_call: TRBV19
d_call: NA
cdr3_aa: CASRTGFTFF
cdr3_nt: TGTGCCAGTAGAACTGGTTTTACGTTCTTC

j_call: TRBJ1-5
clone_size: NA
v_call: TRBV28
d_call: NA
cdr3_aa: CAGGLSNQPQHF
cdr3_nt: TGTGCGGGCGGGCTGAGCAATCAGCCCCAGCATTTT

j_call: TRBJ2-1
clone_size: NA
v_call: TRBV28
d_call: TRBD1
cdr3_aa: CASDRDRVYNEQFF
cdr3_nt: TGTGCCAGCGACAGGGACAGGGTTTACAATGAGCAGTTCTTC

j_call: TRBJ2-1
clone_size: NA
v_call: TRBV4-1
d_call: TRBD2
cdr3_aa: CASSRDASGSGNEQFF
cdr3_nt: TGCGCCAGCAGTCGGGACGCAAGCGGGAGTGGAAATGAGCAGTTCTTC

j_call: TRBJ1-1
clone_size: NA
v_call: TRBV27
d_call: TRBD1
cdr3_aa: CASAGTGGTEAFF
cdr3_nt: TGTGCCAGCGCCGGGACAGGGGGCACTGAAGCTTTCTTT

j_call: TRBJ2-7
clone_size: NA
v_call: TRBV10-3
d_call: NA
cdr3_aa: CAATSDGGPSSYEQYF
cdr3_nt: TGTGCCGCGACTTCTGATGGAGGCCCCAGCTCCTACGAGCAGTACTTC

j_call: TRBJ2-2
clone_size: NA
v_call: TRBV5-1
d_call: NA
cdr3_aa: CASSSDQGQLRELFF
cdr3_nt: TGCGCCAGCAGCTCAGACCAGGGCCAGCTCCGGGAGCTGTTTTTT

j_call: TRBJ2-1
clone_size: NA
v_call: TRBV7-8
d_call: TRBD2
cdr3_aa: CASSLRGLAAYNEQFF
cdr3_nt: TGTGCCAGCAGCCTTCGGGGACTAGCGGCTTACAATGAGCAGTTCTTC

j_call: TRBJ1-3
clone_size: NA
v_call: TRBV19
d_call: NA
cdr3_aa: CASSVMGTPGNTIYF
cdr3_nt: TGTGCCAGTAGCGTAATGGGGACTCCTGGAAACACCATATATTTT

j_call: TRBJ2-7
clone_size: NA
v_call: TRBV6-6
d_call: NA
cdr3_aa: CASSHDSLQYF
cdr3_nt: TGTGCCAGCAGCCATGACAGTTTGCAGTACTTC

j_call: TRBJ2-7
clone_size: NA
v_call: TRBV6-5
d_call: TRBD1
cdr3_aa: CASSRQGVSEQYF
cdr3_nt: TGTGCCAGCAGTAGACAGGGGGTTTCCGAGCAGTACTTC

j_call: TRBJ1-2
clone_size: NA
v_call: TRBV27
d_call: TRBD1
cdr3_aa: CASSPQDRGRSYGYTF
cdr3_nt: TGTGCCAGCAGTCCGCAGGACAGGGGGAGATCATATGGCTACACCTTC

j_call: TRBJ2-7
clone_size: NA
v_call: TRBV7-9
d_call: NA
cdr3_aa: CASSLSGAEQYF
cdr3_nt: TGTGCCAGCAGCTTATCAGGGGCCGAGCAGTACTTC

j_call: TRBJ2-1
clone_size: NA
v_call: TRBV10-1
d_call: NA
cdr3_aa: CASSAGDSNEQFF
cdr3_nt: TGCGCCAGCAGTGCCGGTGACAGCAATGAGCAGTTCTTC

j_call: TRBJ2-7
clone_size: NA
v_call: TRBV29-1
d_call: TRBD1
cdr3_aa: CSADPGTGGEQYF
cdr3_nt: TGCAGCGCAGATCCCGGGACAGGGGGCGAGCAGTACTTC

j_call: TRBJ2-2
clone_size: NA
v_call: TRBV4-3
d_call: TRBD1
cdr3_aa: CASSQGTGATGELFF
cdr3_nt: TGCGCCAGCAGCCAAGGGACAGGGGCCACCGGGGAGCTGTTTTTT

j_call: TRBJ1-1
clone_size: NA
v_call: TRBV30
d_call: NA
cdr3_aa: CAWSVQVSSEAFF
cdr3_nt: TGTGCCTGGAGTGTACAAGTTTCCTCCGAAGCTTTCTTT

j_call: TRBJ2-7
clone_size: once
v_call: TRBV19
d_call: NA
cdr3_aa: CASSFGYEQYF
cdr3_nt: TGTGCCAGTAGTTTCGGCTACGAGCAGTACTTC

j_call: TRBJ1-5
clone_size: NA
v_call: TRBV6-6
d_call: NA
cdr3_aa: CAGGIQPQHF
cdr3_nt: TGTGCCGGCGGGATTCAGCCCCAGCATTTT

j_call: TRBJ2-7
clone_size: NA
v_call: TRBV6-1
d_call: TRBD2
cdr3_aa: CASSETGTSGTYEQYF
cdr3_nt: TGTGCCAGCAGTGAAACCGGGACTAGCGGAACCTACGAGCAGTACTTC

j_call: TRBJ2-6
clone_size: NA
v_call: TRBV5-4
d_call: NA
cdr3_aa: CASSLERQGYLSGANVLTF
cdr3_nt: TGTGCCAGCAGCTTGGAGAGGCAGGGCTATCTCTCTGGGGCCAACGTCCTGACTTTC

j_call: TRBJ1-4
clone_size: once
v_call: TRBV19
d_call: NA
cdr3_aa: CASSPSGREEKLFF
cdr3_nt: TGTGCCAGTAGTCCCTCCGGTAGAGAGGAAAAACTGTTTTTT

j_call: TRBJ2-1
clone_size: NA
v_call: TRBV4-3
d_call: TRBD2
cdr3_aa: CASSQDGAGGYNEQFF
cdr3_nt: TGCGCCAGCAGCCAAGATGGCGCGGGAGGGTACAATGAGCAGTTCTTC

j_call: TRBJ2-6
clone_size: NA
v_call: TRBV5-1
d_call: NA
cdr3_aa: CASSPQQGNSGANVLTF
cdr3_nt: TGCGCCAGCAGCCCTCAACAGGGTAACTCTGGGGCCAACGTCCTGACTTTC

j_call: TRBJ1-1
clone_size: NA
v_call: TRBV4-1
d_call: NA
cdr3_aa: CASSHFREVSGENTEAFF
cdr3_nt: TGCGCCAGCAGCCATTTCAGGGAAGTAAGTGGCGAAAACACTGAAGCTTTCTTT

j_call: TRBJ1-2
clone_size: NA
v_call: TRBV30
d_call: NA
cdr3_aa: CAWSGEDTRRSGYTF
cdr3_nt: TGTGCCTGGAGTGGGGAGGACACCCGAAGGAGTGGCTACACCTTC

j_call: TRBJ1-5
clone_size: NA
v_call: TRBV27
d_call: NA
cdr3_aa: CASSLSANQPQHF
cdr3_nt: TGTGCCAGCAGTTTATCAGCCAATCAGCCCCAGCATTTT

j_call: TRBJ2-5
clone_size: NA
v_call: TRBV7-2
d_call: TRBD2
cdr3_aa: CASSVTSGRGQETQYF
cdr3_nt: TGTGCCAGCAGCGTCACTAGCGGGAGAGGCCAAGAGACCCAGTACTTC

j_call: TRBJ1-1
clone_size: NA
v_call: TRBV7-2
d_call: NA
cdr3_aa: CASSRGRATEAFF
cdr3_nt: TGTGCCAGCAGTAGGGGCCGGGCCACTGAAGCTTTCTTT

j_call: TRBJ2-2
clone_size: NA
v_call: TRBV30
d_call: TRBD1
cdr3_aa: CACQQGAPTGELFF
cdr3_nt: TGTGCCTGCCAACAGGGGGCGCCCACCGGGGAGCTGTTTTTT

j_call: TRBJ2-3
clone_size: NA
v_call: TRBV9
d_call: NA
cdr3_aa: CASSVASDTQYF
cdr3_nt: TGTGCCAGCAGCGTAGCATCAGATACGCAGTATTTT